These 27 T cell receptor beta chains were sequenced from one sample in a study of blood T cells in healthy people across ages. With a J-beta primer mix and a sample-barcoded 5' primer, a second PCR ran about 6 to 11 cycles. One entry per CDR3 protein, called by TCRdb with MiXCR from the 5' RACE reads. The sample consists of around 670,000 distinct CDR3 sequences, about 30% of them appearing once. Material for sequencing was blood. These receptors all stem from an elderly woman in good health.

The CDR3 here is CASSLEGAPHNEQYF. DNA of the CDR3: TGCGCCAGCAGCTTGGAGGGGGCCCCTCACAATGAGCAGTACTTC. V gene TRBV5-1 combines with J gene TRBJ2-7, with TRBD1 matching over 7 bases. In germline, CDR1 is SGHRS, CDR2 YFSETQ. V lost 0 bases and J lost 7; bases outside the gene matches: 10. This CDR3 has 15 amino acids.

This clonotype appeared a few times. J is TRBJ1-6 and V is TRBV7-2, with TRBD1 matching 9 bases. The length of the CDR3 is 17 residues. Germline V gives CDR1 SGHTA, CDR2 FQGNSA. Losses at the gene ends were 5 bases for V and 5 bases for J; bases not matched to a gene: 10. The CDR3 sequence is CASSSRDRVPHNSPLHF. In DNA, the CDR3 is TGTGCCAGCAGCAGCCGGGACAGGGTGCCTCATAATTCACCCCTCCACTTT.

Note on this clonotype: Given a much more abundant clone one base away, this may be a read error. The rearrangement joins TRBV20-1 to TRBJ2-3; no clear D. From germline, CDR1 is DFQATT and CDR2 SNEGSKA (reference sequence). This CDR3 comprises 11 residues. Trimming pared 4 bases from V and 2 bases from J, leaving 4 bases between. The CDR3 is CSAILTDTQYF. CDR3 DNA: TGCAGTGCTATCCTCACAGATACGCAGTATTTT.

Only one count was recorded for this clonotype. The chain employs TRBV30 and TRBJ2-7, with D possibly being TRBD1 (6 bases). Trimming cost V 2 bases and J 0 bases, with 14 bases left between them. Per the germline V gene, CDR1 is GTSNPN and CDR2 is SVGIG (reference sequence). The length of the CDR3 is 15 residues. The CDR3 reads CAWSHRDKASYEQYF. The CDR3 DNA sequence: TGTGCCTGGAGTCATCGGGACAAGGCCTCCTACGAGCAGTACTTC.

In nucleotides, the CDR3 is TGTACCAGCAGACAAACAGGGTACAATCAGCCCCAGCATTTT. It yields the protein CTSRQTGYNQPQHF. The chain uses TRBV7-2 and TRBJ1-5; a weak D match, TRBD1 (6 bases). Germline values: CDR1 SGHTA, CDR2 FQGNSA. This CDR3 has 14 residues. Trimming removed 6 bases from V and 3 bases from J, with 12 bases in between.

This clonotype was counted many times. The V call is TRBV5-6, the J call TRBJ2-3, with TRBD2 identical over 8 bases. Germline V gene lookup returns CDR1 SGHDT and CDR2 YYEEEE. The V and J ends lost 0 bases and 4 bases, in that order; junction bases with no gene match: 7. The CDR3 covers 16 residues. The CDR3: CASSLALRGASDTQYF. The CDR3 DNA reads TGTGCCAGCAGCTTGGCCCTGCGGGGGGCTTCAGATACGCAGTATTTT.

The gene calls are TRBV7-2 and TRBJ2-3; D is unresolved. CDR1 and CDR2 from the germline V gene are SGHTA and FQGNSA. The CDR3 spans 14 residues. Trimming took off 5 bases at V and 6 bases at J, with 15 bases between the two ends. The CDR3: CASSPSLTGDTQYF. CDR3 in DNA: TGTGCCAGCAGCCCGTCGCTCACGGGCGATACGCAGTATTTT. Looking up the rest from reference TRBV7-2 and TRBJ2-3 gives the full variable domain: GAGVSQSPSNKVTEKGKDVELRCDPISGHTALYWYRQSLGQGLEFLIYFQGNSAPDKSGLPSDRFSAERTGGSVSTLTIQRTQQEDSAVYLCASSPSLTGDTQYFGPGTRLTVL.

The rearrangement joins TRBV12-3 or TRBV12-4 to TRBJ2-6, with a possible D match to TRBD2 (6 bases). Trimming removed 6 bases from V and 0 bases from J, with 18 bases in between. The length of the CDR3 is 18 residues. This CDR3 is CASRGRTGLLSGANVLTF. The CDR3 coding sequence is TGTGCCAGCAGGGGGAGGACGGGATTGCTCTCTGGGGCCAACGTCCTGACTTTC.

This clonotype came up many times. The chain employs TRBV4-2 and TRBJ2-1, with 12 nucleotides matching TRBD2. The trim removed 1 base at V and 4 bases at J, leaving 5 bases unmatched. The germline CDR1 and CDR2 sequences are LGHNA and YNFKEQ. This CDR3 contains 17 residues. The CDR3 spells CASSQATSGGPYNEQFF. The CDR3 coding sequence is TGTGCCAGCAGCCAAGCAACTAGCGGGGGGCCATACAATGAGCAGTTCTTC.

The chain combines TRBV20-1 with TRBJ2-1, with a weak D call TRBD2 (5 bases). V shed 6 bases and J shed 8 bases, with 14 bases lying between them. This CDR3 region has 12 residues. Germline V gives CDR1 DFQATT, CDR2 SNEGSKA (reference sequence). CDR3 nucleotide sequence: TGCAGTGCCCGTTCAGTGGACTATGAGCAGTTCTTC. Translating gives CSARSVDYEQFF.

The chain uses TRBV9 and TRBJ1-5; the D gene is possibly TRBD1 (5 bases). The CDR3 contains 15 residues. V lost 6 bases and J lost 6, with 19 bases in between. Germline V lookup: CDR1 SGDLS, CDR2 YYNGEE. In DNA, the CDR3 is TGTGCCAGCACCTTCGGCAGGGAGGTGGGTCAGCCCCAGCATTTT. Translation gives CASTFGREVGQPQHF. Drawing the rest from reference TRBV9 and TRBJ1-5, the complete variable domain is DSGVTQTPKHLITATGQRVTLRCSPRSGDLSVYWYQQSLDQGLQFLIQYYNGEERAKGNILERFSAQQFPDLHSELNLSSLELGDSALYFCASTFGREVGQPQHFGDGTRLSIL.

This chain uses TRBV20-1 with TRBJ2-4; D ambiguous. The CDR3 consists of 12 residues. V dropped 2 bases and J dropped 1 base, with 3 bases sitting between them. The germline V gene has CDR1 DFQATT and CDR2 SNEGSKA (reference sequence). The CDR3 reads CSARHAKNIQYF. CDR3 nucleotide sequence: TGCAGTGCTAGACACGCCAAAAACATTCAGTACTTC.

The chain uses TRBV12-3 or TRBV12-4 and TRBJ2-7, with TRBD1 matching over 7 bases. This CDR3 has 14 residues. The J segment lost 7 bases and the V segment lost 7 bases, leaving 13 bases of the junction unmatched. The CDR3 sequence: CASNQGVSTVEQYF. The CDR3 DNA reads as TGTGCCAGCAACCAGGGGGTTTCTACCGTGGAGCAGTACTTC.

On this clonotype itself: A much bigger clone sits one base away, suggesting this may be a read error. The gene calls are TRBV7-2 and TRBJ2-1; tentatively, D is TRBD1 (6 bases). The CDR3 contains 16 residues. The germline V gene has CDR1 SGHTA and CDR2 FQGNSA. DNA for the CDR3: TGTGCCAGCAGCTCACCGGGACATCGGCCCTACAGTGAGCAGTTCTTC. Protein: CASSSPGHRPYSEQFF.

The count of this clonotype is one. The gene calls are TRBV7-2 and TRBJ2-3; possibly TRBD1 or TRBD2 for D (5 bases each). The CDR3 extends over 14 amino acids. Trimming shortened V by 5 bases and J by 3 bases, and 12 bases separated the two germline ends. The germline V gene encodes CDR1 SGHTA and CDR2 FQGNSA. The CDR3 nucleotides are TGTGCCAGCAGCGATATTTGGGGGACAGATACGCAGTATTTT. Protein product: CASSDIWGTDTQYF.

Of note for this clonotype: A single base separates this from a much larger clone, so it may be a read error. The chain links TRBV6-6 to TRBJ2-5; 7 bases match TRBD1. The J call is in doubt because the DNA end fits TRBJ2-1 better. Per the germline V gene, CDR1 is MNHNY and CDR2 is SVGAGI (reference sequence). CDR3 length: 13 residues. This chain's CDR3 is CASRGQSLETQFF. In DNA, the CDR3 is TGTGCCAGCAGGGGACAGTCTCTTGAGACCCAGTTCTTC.

On this clonotype itself: One base away lies a much larger clone, so this may be a sequencing read error. The chain links TRBV5-1 to TRBJ2-3; 12 positions agree with TRBD1. The CDR3 runs to 17 residues. The germline CDR1 and CDR2 sequences are SGHRS and YFSETQ. V lost 3 bases to trimming and J lost 5 bases; unmatched junction nucleotides: 10. The CDR3 region has the DNA TGCGCCAGCAGCTCGGCTGGGACAGGGGGCGCGAAAGATACGCAGTATTTT. It specifies CASSSAGTGGAKDTQYF.

This clonotype was found many times. This sequence joins TRBV7-2 and TRBJ2-2, with 11 bases that match TRBD2. The germline gives CDR1 SGHTA, CDR2 FQGNSA. The J segment lost 2 bases and the V segment lost 7 bases, leaving 3 bases of the junction unmatched. There are 15 residues in the CDR3. CDR3 loop: CASKLAGANTGELFF. CDR3 nucleotide sequence: TGTGCCAGCAAACTAGCGGGGGCCAACACCGGGGAGCTGTTTTTT.

This clonotype was counted many times. The rearrangement links TRBV28 to TRBJ2-7; D uncertain. This CDR3 is built from 13 residues. Trimming shortened V by 6 bases and J by 5 bases, and 14 bases separated the two germline ends. Germline lookup yields CDR1 MDHEN and CDR2 SYDVKM. The CDR3 here is CASSQHRRNEQYF. CDR3 coding DNA: TGTGCCAGCAGCCAACACCGCAGGAACGAGCAGTACTTC.

This clonotype was seen a single time. A much larger clone sits a single nucleotide away, making a read error possible. V and J are TRBV5-1 and TRBJ2-5; the D gene could be TRBD1 or TRBD2 (5 bases each). The CDR3 length is 14 residues. Germline values: CDR1 SGHRS, CDR2 YFSETQ. Trimming pared 3 bases from V and 11 bases from J, leaving 20 bases between. The CDR3: CASSWGNTGGEQYF. CDR3 DNA: TGCGCCAGCAGCTGGGGGAACACTGGGGGTGAGCAGTACTTC.

This rearrangement joins TRBV15 to TRBJ2-1; D remains ambiguous. Germline lookup yields CDR1 LNHNV and CDR2 YYDKDF (reference sequence). The CDR3 totals 16 residues. V lost 1 base and J 0 bases, leaving 10 bases between the germline ends. The CDR3 nucleotides are TGTGCCACCAGCAGAGTTGGCCTCAGCTCCTACAATGAGCAGTTCTTC. It codes for CATSRVGLSSYNEQFF.

This clonotype was recorded many times. The chain employs TRBV29-1 and TRBJ1-2, with no clear D. The CDR3 totals 12 residues. The germline V gene encodes CDR1 SQVTM and CDR2 ANQGSEA. V gave up 4 bases and J gave up 4 bases, with 10 bases separating them. The CDR3 loop is CSVGSRTYGYTF. DNA for the CDR3: TGCAGCGTTGGATCCAGGACCTATGGCTACACCTTC. Full variable domain (rest looked up from reference TRBV29-1 and TRBJ1-2): SAVISQKPSRDICQRGTSLTIQCQVDSQVTMMFWYRQQPGQSLTLIATANQGSEATYESGFVIDKFPISRPNLTFSTLTVSNMSPEDSSIYLCSVGSRTYGYTFGSGTRLTVV.

This clonotype was seen repeatedly, ten times or more. The chain links TRBV18 to TRBJ1-1; 11 nucleotides match TRBD1. This CDR3 has 15 residues. Per the germline V gene, CDR1 is KGHSH and CDR2 is LQKENI. The V gene end was trimmed by 3 bases and the J gene end by 7 bases; junction bases not matched to a gene: 7. The DNA of the CDR3 is TGTGCCAGCTCACCCCGTGGACAGGGGGCGGTTGAAGCTTTCTTT. This encodes CASSPRGQGAVEAFF.

CDR3 nucleotides: TGTGCCAGCAGCTCGCCTCCGAGCTATGGCTACACCTTC. It yields the protein CASSSPPSYGYTF. The chain recombines TRBV7-9 with TRBJ1-2, with D hard to call. V was trimmed by 4 bases and J by 4 bases, leaving 10 bases between them. Per germline, CDR1 SEHNR and CDR2 FQNEAQ (reference sequence). The CDR3 loop spans 13 amino acids.

This chain links TRBV5-1 with TRBJ2-2; perhaps TRBD1 as D (5 bases). V was shortened by 5 bases and J by 4 bases, with 18 bases between the two germline ends. Germline-derived CDR1 and CDR2 are SGHRS and YFSETQ. There are 16 residues in the CDR3. CDR3 protein: CASRLGSRASTGELFF. The DNA for the CDR3 is TGCGCCAGCAGACTTGGATCCAGGGCTAGCACCGGGGAGCTGTTTTTT.

The V gene is TRBV28, the J gene TRBJ1-5, with D perhaps matching TRBD1 (6 bases). CDR3 length: 16 residues. Trimming removed 6 bases at V and 6 bases at J, with 21 bases between. Germline CDR1 is MDHEN and CDR2 is SYDVKM. CDR3 sequence: CASRAGGGGRTQPQHF. The CDR3 DNA follows: TGTGCCAGCAGAGCCGGGGGCGGAGGCCGCACTCAGCCCCAGCATTTT.

Written as DNA, the CDR3 is TGTGCCAGCAGTTCCCCCGGGACTAGCGGGACGACTAGCTCCTACAATGAGCAGTTCTTC. Amino acid sequence: CASSSPGTSGTTSSYNEQFF. The rearrangement links TRBV12-3 or TRBV12-4 to TRBJ2-1, with 13 bases aligning to TRBD2. The CDR3 has 20 amino acids. With V trimmed by 4 bases and J by 0 bases, 12 bases remained unmatched.